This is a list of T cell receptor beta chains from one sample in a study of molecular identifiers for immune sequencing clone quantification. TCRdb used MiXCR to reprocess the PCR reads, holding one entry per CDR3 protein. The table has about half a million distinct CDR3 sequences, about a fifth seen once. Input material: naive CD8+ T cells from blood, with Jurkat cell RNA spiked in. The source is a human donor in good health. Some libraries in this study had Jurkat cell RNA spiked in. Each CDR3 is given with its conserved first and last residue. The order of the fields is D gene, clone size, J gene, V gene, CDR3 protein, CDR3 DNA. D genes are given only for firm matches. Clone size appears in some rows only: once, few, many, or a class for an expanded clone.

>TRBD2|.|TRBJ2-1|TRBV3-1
CASSHVLAGGSYNEQFF
TGTGCCAGCAGCCACGTACTAGCGGGGGGCTCCTACAATGAGCAGTTCTTC
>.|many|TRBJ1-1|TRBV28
CASSQMGGEAFF
TGTGCCAGCAGTCAAATGGGGGGTGAAGCTTTCTTT
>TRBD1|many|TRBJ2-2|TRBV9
CASSVGRGLSTGELFF
TGTGCCAGCAGCGTAGGAAGGGGGCTGAGCACCGGGGAGCTGTTTTTT
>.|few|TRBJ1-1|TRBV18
CASSFLSAGGERDTEAFF
TGTGCCAGCTCATTTCTTTCTGCGGGGGGCGAAAGGGACACTGAAGCTTTCTTT
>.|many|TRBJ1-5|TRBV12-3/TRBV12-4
CASSPDGGGQPQHF
TGTGCCAGCAGTCCCGATGGGGGGGGTCAGCCCCAGCATTTT
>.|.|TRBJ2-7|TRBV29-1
CSAATQIYEQYF
TGCAGCGCCGCGACACAGATCTACGAGCAGTACTTC
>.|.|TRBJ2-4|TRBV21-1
CASSIDRGTAKNIQYF
TGTGCCAGCAGCATCGACAGGGGAACAGCCAAAAACATTCAGTACTTC
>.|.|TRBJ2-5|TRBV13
CASSPGHAIQTQYF
TGTGCCAGCAGCCCGGGACATGCAATTCAGACCCAGTACTTC
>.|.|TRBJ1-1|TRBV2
CASSPTYEAFF
TGTGCCAGCAGCCCCACCTATGAAGCTTTCTTT
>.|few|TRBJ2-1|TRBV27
CASSFTSVNEQFF
TGTGCCAGCAGTTTCACCTCCGTAAATGAGCAGTTCTTC
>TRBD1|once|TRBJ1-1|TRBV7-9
CASGTRQGLNTEAFF
TGTGCCAGCGGCACTCGACAGGGGTTGAACACTGAAGCTTTCTTT
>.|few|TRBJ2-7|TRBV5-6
CASSLVAANSYEQYF
TGTGCCAGCAGCTTGGTAGCAGCGAACTCCTACGAGCAGTACTTC
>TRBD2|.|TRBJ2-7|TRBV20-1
CSARDPAGIYEQYF
TGCAGTGCTAGAGATCCAGCGGGAATCTACGAGCAGTACTTC
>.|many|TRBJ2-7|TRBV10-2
CASSEGYEQYF
TGTGCCAGCAGTGAGGGGTACGAGCAGTACTTC
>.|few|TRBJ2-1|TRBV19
CASTADARGNEQFF
TGTGCCAGTACCGCAGACGCTAGAGGCAATGAGCAGTTCTTC
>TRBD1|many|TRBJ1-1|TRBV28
CASSYRGFGNTEAFF
TGTGCCAGCAGTTACAGGGGTTTTGGGAACACTGAAGCTTTCTTT
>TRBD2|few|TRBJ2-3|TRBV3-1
CASSQVLAGVTSTDTQYF
TGTGCCAGCAGCCAAGTTCTAGCGGGGGTCACTAGCACAGATACGCAGTATTTT
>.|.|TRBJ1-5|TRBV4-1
CASSQGVGGTSTDTQHF
TGCGCCAGCAGCCAAGGGGTCGGGGGAACTAGCACAGATACGCAGCATTTT
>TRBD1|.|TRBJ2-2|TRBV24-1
CATSDLTWDRGTTGELFF
TGTGCCACCAGTGATTTGACTTGGGACAGGGGTACCACCGGGGAGCTGTTTTTT
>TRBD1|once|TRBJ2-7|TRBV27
CASSLFPGGSYEQYF
TGTGCCAGCAGTTTATTCCCAGGGGGCTCCTACGAGCAGTACTTC
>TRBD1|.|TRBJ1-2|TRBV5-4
CASSFPDDRQGENYGYTF
TGTGCCAGCAGCTTTCCCGACGATAGACAGGGGGAAAACTATGGCTACACCTTC
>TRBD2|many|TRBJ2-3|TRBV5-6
CASSFGTRAQYF
TGTGCCAGCAGCTTTGGGACTAGGGCGCAGTATTTT
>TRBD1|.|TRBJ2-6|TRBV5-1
CASSQDRGRIGANVLTF
TGCGCCAGCAGCCAGGACAGGGGGCGTATTGGGGCCAACGTCCTGACTTTC
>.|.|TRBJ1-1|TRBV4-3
CASSQDSGNTEAFF
TGCGCCAGCAGCCAAGATTCAGGGAACACTGAAGCTTTCTTT
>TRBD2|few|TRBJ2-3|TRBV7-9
CASSSVAGGTDTQYF
TGTGCCAGCAGCTCCGTAGCGGGGGGCACAGATACGCAGTATTTT
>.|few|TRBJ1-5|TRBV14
CASSQAKGSLYSNQPQHF
TGTGCCAGCAGCCAAGCCAAGGGTTCCCTCTATAGCAATCAGCCCCAGCATTTT
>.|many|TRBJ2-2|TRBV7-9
CASSPVRQMNTGELFF
TGTGCCAGCAGCCCCGTGCGGCAGATGAACACCGGGGAGCTGTTTTTT
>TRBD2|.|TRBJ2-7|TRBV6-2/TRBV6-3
CASSYTGTSGGPGYEQYF
TGTGCCAGCAGTTACACCGGGACTAGCGGGGGGCCAGGATACGAGCAGTACTTC
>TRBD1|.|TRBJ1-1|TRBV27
CASRTGADTEAFF
TGTGCCAGCAGAACAGGGGCGGACACTGAAGCTTTCTTT
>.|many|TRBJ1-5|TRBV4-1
CASSPRGDPNQPQHF
TGCGCCAGCAGCCCCAGGGGAGATCCCAATCAGCCCCAGCATTTT
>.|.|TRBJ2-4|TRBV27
CASSLSRGTKNIQYF
TGTGCCAGCAGTTTATCACGGGGGACCAAAAACATTCAGTACTTC
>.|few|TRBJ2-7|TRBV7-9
CASSSIPGHPNF
TGTGCCAGCAGCTCGATCCCGGGACACCCTAACTTC
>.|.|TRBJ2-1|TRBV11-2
CASGYGNEQFF
TGTGCCAGCGGCTACGGGAATGAGCAGTTCTTC
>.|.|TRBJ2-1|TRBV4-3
CASSQDQYGGYNEQFF
TGCGCCAGCAGCCAAGATCAGTACGGGGGCTACAATGAGCAGTTCTTC
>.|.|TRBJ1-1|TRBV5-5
CASSLWQGGTEAFF
TGTGCCAGCAGCTTGTGGCAGGGAGGCACTGAAGCTTTCTTT
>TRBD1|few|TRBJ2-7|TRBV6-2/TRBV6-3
CASSYDAAGGYEQYF
TGTGCCAGCAGTTACGATGCGGCAGGGGGCTACGAGCAGTACTTC
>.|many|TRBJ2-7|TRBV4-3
CASSQVEGSSYEQYF
TGCGCCAGCAGCCAAGTCGAGGGCAGCTCCTACGAGCAGTACTTC
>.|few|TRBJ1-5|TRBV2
CASSPTLPESNQPQHF
TGTGCCAGCAGCCCGACACTACCCGAGAGCAATCAGCCCCAGCATTTT
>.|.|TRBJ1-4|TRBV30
CAWQGTNEKLFF
TGTGCCTGGCAAGGGACTAATGAAAAACTGTTTTTT
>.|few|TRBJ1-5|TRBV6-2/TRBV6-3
CASSYSTGLGQPQHF
TGTGCCAGCAGTTACTCGACGGGGCTCGGTCAGCCCCAGCATTTT
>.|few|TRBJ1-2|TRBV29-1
CSVEGEQLYGYTF
TGCAGCGTTGAAGGGGAACAGCTTTATGGCTACACCTTC
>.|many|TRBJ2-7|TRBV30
CAWSVQISYEQYF
TGTGCCTGGAGTGTACAGATCTCCTACGAGCAGTACTTC
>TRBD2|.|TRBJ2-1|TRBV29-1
CSVEDGTSGQGDEQFF
TGCAGCGTCGAAGATGGGACTAGCGGGCAGGGGGATGAGCAGTTCTTC
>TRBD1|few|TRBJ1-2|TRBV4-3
CASSQDGTGGSNGYTF
TGCGCCAGCAGCCAGGATGGAACAGGGGGTTCGAATGGCTACACCTTC
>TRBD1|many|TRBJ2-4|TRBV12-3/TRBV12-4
CASSLDRNDIQYF
TGTGCCAGCAGTTTGGACAGGAATGACATTCAGTACTTC
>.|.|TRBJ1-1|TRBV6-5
CASSYFTVGAEAFF
TGTGCCAGCAGTTACTTTACGGTGGGGGCTGAAGCTTTCTTT
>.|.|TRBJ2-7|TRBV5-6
CASSLPVPYEQYF
TGTGCCAGCAGCTTGCCCGTCCCCTACGAGCAGTACTTC
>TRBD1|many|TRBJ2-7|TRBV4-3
CASSRDLTGGGYEQYF
TGCGCCAGCAGCCGAGACTTGACAGGGGGCGGGTACGAGCAGTACTTC
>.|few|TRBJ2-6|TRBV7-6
CASSATLGANVLTF
TGTGCCAGCAGCGCCACCCTTGGGGCCAACGTCCTGACTTTC
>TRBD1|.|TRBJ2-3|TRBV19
CASSTMDKGGHEQYF
TGTGCCAGTAGTACAATGGACAAAGGGGGCCACGAGCAGTATTTT
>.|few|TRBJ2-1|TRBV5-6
CASSLGGLMGNEQFF
TGTGCCAGCAGCTTGGGTGGCCTAATGGGCAATGAGCAGTTCTTC
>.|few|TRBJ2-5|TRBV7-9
CATGYSGGETQYF
TGTGCCACAGGGTACAGCGGTGGAGAGACCCAGTACTTC
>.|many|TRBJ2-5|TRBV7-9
CASSGGYQETQYF
TGTGCCAGCAGCGGGGGGTACCAAGAGACCCAGTACTTC
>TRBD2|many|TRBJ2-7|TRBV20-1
CSARREGSYEQYF
TGCAGTGCTAGGAGGGAGGGCTCCTACGAGCAGTACTTC
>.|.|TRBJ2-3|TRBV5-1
CASSLYLTDTQYF
TGCGCCAGCAGCTTGTATCTCACAGATACGCAGTATTTT
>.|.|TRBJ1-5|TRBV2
CASRPGMQGRQPQHF
TGTGCCAGCAGGCCTGGCATGCAGGGAAGACAGCCCCAGCATTTT
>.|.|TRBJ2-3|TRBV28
CARSFEYRLPDTQYF
TGTGCCAGAAGTTTCGAATACAGACTCCCAGATACGCAGTATTTT
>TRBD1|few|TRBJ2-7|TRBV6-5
CASSYPSGTGGYEQYF
TGTGCCAGCAGTTACCCATCCGGGACAGGGGGCTACGAGCAGTACTTC
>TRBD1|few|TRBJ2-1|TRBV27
CASSFRGQSIYNEQFF
TGTGCCAGCAGTTTTCGGGGACAGAGCATCTACAATGAGCAGTTCTTC
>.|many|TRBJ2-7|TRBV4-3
CASSQVADNSYEQYF
TGCGCCAGCAGCCAAGTGGCAGATAACTCCTACGAGCAGTACTTC